This TCR beta chain is from a study of response to subunit inactivated influenza vaccine. Overall study results and limits: Few new T cells, the authors suggested, are recruited by each seasonal influenza vaccination.

This clonotype has only a few counts. Antigen unknown. V lost 5 bases, J lost 7 bases, and 12 bases lay in between. This CDR3 has 14 amino acids. Per germline, CDR1 MNHEY and CDR2 SVGEGT. MiXCR was run by TCRdb on the RT-PCR reads, yielding one entry per CDR3 protein. The sample gives hundreds of thousands of distinct CDR3 sequences, 13% of which show up once; roughly 13% is in the top ten. The clonotype was recovered from a man over 45 who received an inactivated influenza vaccine. Here the sequenced sample was PBMCs from blood, taken more than 35 days after vaccination. V and J are TRBV6-2 or TRBV6-3 and TRBJ1-6; D not resolved. The CDR3 bases are TGTGCCAGCAGTCCATGGACGGTCAATTCACCCCTCCACTTT. Translation: CASSPWTVNSPLHF.